The 24 T cell receptor beta chains listed next were all sequenced from one sample in a study (dated by TCRdb to the mid-2010s). Libraries were built with RT-PCR. These reads were obtained on an Illumina MiSeq. TCRdb handled the public reads itself, with Q25 trimming in fastp and clone calling in MiXCR, and kept productive beta chains. Under each unique CDR3 protein, matching rows form one entry showing the most common genes and DNA. The table for this sample lists approximately 720,000 distinct CDR3 sequences; 14% of them were counted only once. The ten largest make up roughly 4% of the sample. Sequencing input: memory CD4+ T cells from blood. The receptor source for this set is a female donor in good health, serving as a healthy control.

The V gene is TRBV7-9, the J gene TRBJ1-5; D not certain. The germline gives CDR1 SEHNR, CDR2 FQNEAQ (reference sequence). The ends were cut back, 4 bases at V and 5 bases at J, with 15 bases in the middle. This CDR3 is 15 amino acids long. CDR3 nucleotide sequence: TGTGCCAGCAGCTATATAGGAGGTACGGATCAGCCCCAGCATTTT. Amino acid sequence: CASSYIGGTDQPQHF. The full variable domain, in which reference TRBV7-9 and TRBJ1-5 provide the parts outside the CDR3, is DTGVSQNPRHKITKRGQNVTFRCDPISEHNRLYWYRQTLGQGPEFLTYFQNEAQLEKSRLLSDRFSAERPKGSFSTLEIQRTEQGDSAMYLCASSYIGGTDQPQHFGDGTRLSIL.

This clonotype was observed a handful of times. The rearrangement joins TRBV5-1 to TRBJ2-7; D remains unclear. V lost 2 bases, J lost 5 bases, and 14 bases lay in between. The CDR3 is 14 amino acids. The germline CDR1 and CDR2 sequences are SGHRS and YFSETQ. The CDR3 DNA reads as TGCGCCAGCAGCTTATTGATAGAGGCGGACGAGCAGTACTTC. Its translation is CASSLLIEADEQYF. Together with reference TRBV5-1 and TRBJ2-7, the CDR3 gives the full variable domain: KAGVTQTPRYLIKTRGQQVTLSCSPISGHRSVSWYQQTPGQGLQFLFEYFSETQRNKGNFPGRFSGRQFSNSRSEMNVSTLELGDSALYLCASSLLIEADEQYFGPGTRLTVT.

This sequence joins TRBV27 and TRBJ2-7; 7 positions match TRBD1. With 8 bases clipped from V and 3 bases from J, the junction kept 10 bases outside the gene matches. The CDR3 contains 14 residues. CDR1 and CDR2 (germline): MNHEY, SMNVEV (reference sequence). The CDR3: CASWSAGGLYEQYF. In nucleotides, the CDR3 is TGTGCCAGCTGGTCGGCAGGGGGTCTCTACGAGCAGTACTTC.

In its sample, this clonotype was seen many times. V and J are TRBV6-5 and TRBJ2-7; TRBD2 matches 10 bases. From germline, CDR1 is MNHEY and CDR2 SVGAGI. With V trimmed by 8 bases and J by 2 bases, 9 bases remained unmatched. The CDR3 is made up of 15 amino acids. The CDR3 sequence: CASRAGTSDPYEQYF. DNA of the CDR3: TGTGCCAGCCGCGCCGGGACTAGCGATCCCTACGAGCAGTACTTC.

This clonotype was seen repeatedly, ten times or more. V is TRBV15 and J is TRBJ2-3, with D tentatively TRBD1 (5 bases). The CDR3 totals 13 residues. The V and J ends lost 5 bases and 1 base respectively, with 7 bases between them. Looked up from germline, CDR1 is LNHNV and CDR2 is YYDKDF (reference sequence). The CDR3 nucleotides read TGTGCCACCAGCCTAGGGGGCACAGATACGCAGTATTTT. Translating it yields CATSLGGTDTQYF.

This clonotype has at least ten counts. The rearrangement uses TRBV6-4 and TRBJ2-1; TRBD2 agrees at 8 bases. The CDR3 is made up of 15 amino acids. Germline-derived CDR1 and CDR2 are MRHNA and SNTAGT. The J segment lost 3 bases and the V segment lost 6 bases, leaving 7 bases of the junction unmatched. The CDR3 region has the DNA TGTGCCAGCAGCCAACTAGCGGCGGACTACAATGAGCAGTTCTTC. This encodes CASSQLAADYNEQFF.

This clonotype was recorded a few times. DNA for the CDR3: TGCGCCAGCAGCACTCGGGACAGCTCCTACAATGAGCAGTTCTTC. Encoded protein: CASSTRDSSYNEQFF. The V and J genes are TRBV5-1 and TRBJ2-1; TRBD1 matches at 7 bases. The CDR3 is 15 residues long. After removal of 4 bases from V and 0 bases from J, the junction contained 4 bases not matched to a gene. The V gene's germline CDR1 is SGHRS and CDR2 YFSETQ. Full variable domain (rest looked up from reference TRBV5-1 and TRBJ2-1): KAGVTQTPRYLIKTRGQQVTLSCSPISGHRSVSWYQQTPGQGLQFLFEYFSETQRNKGNFPGRFSGRQFSNSRSEMNVSTLELGDSALYLCASSTRDSSYNEQFFGPGTRLTVL.

The sample holds a few counts of this clonotype. The chain is built from TRBV20-1 and TRBJ1-2; D gene uncertain. The CDR3 is made up of 12 amino acids. From germline, CDR1 is DFQATT and CDR2 SNEGSKA (reference sequence). V was shortened by 5 bases and J by 6 bases, with 13 bases between the two germline ends. In DNA form, the CDR3 reads TGCAGTGCTCGTAGGGTTATCGATGGCTACACCTTC. As protein: CSARRVIDGYTF.

This clonotype was recorded many times. CDR3 bases: TGCAGCGTTGAAGGCCCTAGCGGAGCCTACAATGAGCAGTTCTTC. Its protein product is CSVEGPSGAYNEQFF. The V call is TRBV29-1, the J call TRBJ2-1; TRBD2 aligns across 7 bases. The length of the CDR3 is 15 residues. V dropped 1 base and J dropped 2; count of bases not matched to a gene: 5. Germline V gives CDR1 SQVTM, CDR2 ANQGSEA.

In this sample, this clonotype turned up many times. This chain links TRBV29-1 with TRBJ2-5, with 14 bases fitting TRBD2. The CDR3 covers 14 residues. Germline V gene lookup returns CDR1 SQVTM and CDR2 ANQGSEA. V lost 4 bases to trimming and J lost 3 bases; unmatched junction nucleotides: 1. The CDR3 sequence is CSVAGLAGEETQYF. The CDR3, as DNA: TGCAGCGTTGCGGGACTAGCGGGAGAAGAGACCCAGTACTTC.

This clonotype occurred a few times. The chain recombines TRBV20-1 with TRBJ2-1; D tentatively reads TRBD1 or TRBD2 (5 bases each). The CDR3 totals 13 residues. Trimming took 8 bases from V and 5 from J, leaving 16 bases between them. Per germline, CDR1 DFQATT and CDR2 SNEGSKA (reference sequence). The chain's CDR3 is CSPNSGAHNEQFF. CDR3 nucleotides: TGCAGTCCAAATTCCGGGGCGCACAATGAGCAGTTCTTC.

This chain joins TRBV28 and TRBJ1-4; no firm D call. Germline CDR1 and CDR2: MDHEN and SYDVKM. V was pared by 4 bases and J by 2 bases, with 8 bases between. The CDR3 is 14 amino acids. In nucleotides, the CDR3 is TGTGCCAGCAGTTCTGAAGCGACTAATGAAAAACTGTTTTTT. Translated: CASSSEATNEKLFF.

This clonotype was observed at least ten times. The chain recombines TRBV7-2 with TRBJ1-1; 7 bases line up with TRBD1. V lost 5 bases to trimming and J lost 1 base; unmatched junction nucleotides: 4. CDR1 and CDR2 (germline): SGHTA, FQGNSA. The CDR3 is made up of 14 amino acids. The CDR3 region has the DNA TGTGCCAGCAGCACCCGACAGGGGAACACTGAAGCTTTCTTT. It encodes CASSTRQGNTEAFF.

This clonotype was seen a handful of times. V and J are TRBV7-3 and TRBJ1-3; TRBD1 agrees at 8 bases. The CDR3 contains 13 residues. Germline V gene sequence: CDR1 SGHTA, CDR2 FQGTGA. The V segment lost 5 bases and the J segment 8 bases; nucleotides outside the gene matches: 5. In DNA, the CDR3 is TGTGCCAGCAGCCAAGGACAGGGAGACACCATATATTTT. Translated, it gives CASSQGQGDTIYF.

This clonotype was detected only a few times. J is TRBJ2-1 and V is TRBV4-3; TRBD1 matches 8 bases. Germline V gene sequence: CDR1 LGHNA, CDR2 YSLEER. The V and J ends lost 1 base and 10 bases, in that order; junction bases with no gene match: 9. The CDR3 has 15 residues. The DNA for the CDR3 is TGCGCCAGCAGCCAAGTGCCCGGGACAGGTAGAGAGCAGTTCTTC. It specifies CASSQVPGTGREQFF.

The rearrangement links TRBV20-1 to TRBJ2-7; D is uncertain. This CDR3 is built from 14 residues. V lost 3 bases and J lost 2, with 14 bases in between. Germline CDR1 and CDR2: DFQATT and SNEGSKA (reference sequence). The CDR3 sequence: CSASHFVSAYEQYF. Written as DNA, the CDR3 is TGCAGTGCTAGTCACTTCGTTTCGGCCTACGAGCAGTACTTC.

The rearrangement links TRBV20-1 to TRBJ2-1, with 8 bases fitting TRBD2. This CDR3 has 16 residues. The V and J ends lost 4 bases and 2 bases, in that order; junction bases with no gene match: 10. CDR1 and CDR2 from the germline V gene are DFQATT and SNEGSKA (reference sequence). The CDR3 sequence is CSATSKGAGAYNEQFF. As DNA, the CDR3 is TGCAGTGCTACCTCAAAAGGAGCGGGAGCCTACAATGAGCAGTTCTTC.

This clonotype was seen only a few times. The chain has TRBV6-6 and TRBJ1-4, with TRBD1 identical over 7 bases. The CDR3 is 14 residues long. Germline V gene lookup returns CDR1 MNHNY and CDR2 SVGAGI (reference sequence). V shed 6 bases and J 4 bases; nucleotides not matched to a gene: 5. In DNA form, the CDR3 reads TGTGCCAGCAGGCCGCAGGGGGGTAATGAAAAACTGTTTTTT. Translating gives CASRPQGGNEKLFF.

This clonotype came up many times. The chain has TRBV28 and TRBJ2-5, with 10 bases identical to TRBD2. The length of the CDR3 is 15 residues. Unmatched junction bases numbered 11, after V lost 8 bases and J lost 5 bases. Germline V gives CDR1 MDHEN, CDR2 SYDVKM. CDR3 amino acids: CASEGPAGGPETQYF. The CDR3 DNA is TGTGCCAGCGAAGGGCCAGCGGGAGGGCCGGAGACCCAGTACTTC.

This clonotype was observed a handful of times. The chain carries TRBV5-5 and TRBJ2-7, with 8 positions matching TRBD1. With V trimmed by 3 bases and J by 4 bases, 9 bases remained unmatched. Germline V CDR1 and CDR2: SGHKS, YYEKEE (reference sequence). The CDR3 extends over 15 amino acids. CDR3 DNA sequence: TGTGCCAGCAGCTCCCTAGGCAGGGGGCAGTACGAGCAGTACTTC. Translation: CASSSLGRGQYEQYF. The whole variable domain, remainder taken from reference TRBV5-5 and TRBJ2-7, is DAGVTQSPTHLIKTRGQQVTLRCSPISGHKSVSWYQQVLGQGPQFIFQYYEKEERGRGNFPDRFSARQFPNYSSELNVNALLLGDSALYLCASSSLGRGQYEQYFGPGTRLTVT.

This chain joins TRBV3-1 and TRBJ2-7; 11 bases align to TRBD2. Germline-derived CDR1 and CDR2 are LGHDT and YNNKEL (reference sequence). This CDR3 comprises 17 residues. V was clipped by 2 bases and J by 6 bases; unmatched bases: 12. Written as DNA, the CDR3 is TGTGCCAGCAGCCAATTCCCCCCCCTAGCGGGAGGTTTCGAGCAGTACTTC. Encoded protein: CASSQFPPLAGGFEQYF.

This clonotype came up a few times. CDR3 amino acids: CSARDMVAPTEAFF. The DNA of the CDR3 is TGCAGTGCTAGAGATATGGTGGCACCCACTGAAGCTTTCTTT. This sequence joins TRBV20-1 and TRBJ1-1; unclear D gene. Germline V gene lookup returns CDR1 DFQATT and CDR2 SNEGSKA (reference sequence). This CDR3 comprises 14 residues. Trimming left V 0 bases short and J 4 bases short, with 12 bases between.

This clonotype has just a few counts. V usage is TRBV28 and J usage is TRBJ2-4, with TRBD2 identical over 12 bases. Germline V gives CDR1 MDHEN, CDR2 SYDVKM. V dropped 5 bases and J dropped 2; count of bases not matched to a gene: 13. This CDR3 contains 19 residues. The DNA for the CDR3 is TGTGCCAGCAGTCAGGGACTAGCGGGTTTTATGAAGACCAAAAACATTCAGTACTTC. It encodes CASSQGLAGFMKTKNIQYF.

This chain links TRBV9 with TRBJ2-3; D uncertain. CDR3 length: 14 amino acids. Trimming pared 0 bases from V and 2 bases from J, leaving 7 bases between. The germline V gene encodes CDR1 SGDLS and CDR2 YYNGEE. The CDR3 region is CASSVGIHTDTQYF. CDR3 DNA sequence: TGTGCCAGCAGCGTAGGAATACACACAGATACGCAGTATTTT. Variable domain in full (rest from reference TRBV9 and TRBJ2-3): DSGVTQTPKHLITATGQRVTLRCSPRSGDLSVYWYQQSLDQGLQFLIQYYNGEERAKGNILERFSAQQFPDLHSELNLSSLELGDSALYFCASSVGIHTDTQYFGPGTRLTVL.